This T cell receptor (beta chain) was captured in a study of identical twins (dated by TCRdb to the mid-2010s). The study in broad terms: The study deep-sequenced TCR alpha and beta repertoires from monozygotic twins, unrelated adults of various ages and cord blood to test whether fetal clonotypes persist. Replicate twin experiments were performed at different times using different library preparation protocols to rule out contamination. The study at large found these results: Zero-insertion analyses could be partly confounded by invariant T cells such as MAIT and iNKT, though diverse VJ usage argued against such confounding for most clonotypes. In monozygotic twins, recombination models systematically underestimated out-of-frame TCR alpha sharing, but the models matched the sharing seen between unrelated individuals. Excess twin sharing in beta out-of-frame sequences was weaker because fewer shared sequences lowered the signal-to-noise ratio. Abundant cord blood beta clonotypes carried fewer insertions; young adult naive repertoires showed a weaker similar trend, while memory repertoires showed none. Because the same donors could not be followed over many years, conclusions were based on cross-sectional statistical analysis. Compared with coincidental sharing between unrelated individuals, out-of-frame TCR alpha sequences shared between twins had an excess of sequences with low generation probability.

The CDR3 runs 14 amino acids, cysteine and phenylalanine included. Just the 42-base CDR3 DNA is kept, in frame starting at base 1. V gives up 1 base and J gives up 6 bases, and the segment between their germline ends measures 12 bases. The germline V gene (reference sequence) specifies SEHNR as CDR1 and FQNEAQ as CDR2. Only healthy Caucasian donors were included. Three unrelated non-twin adults were also sequenced: a male aged 18 to 30, a male aged 50 to 59 and a female aged 50 to 59. Miltenyi CD45RO+ enrichment and human naive T-cell isolation kits were used to isolate memory (CD45RO+) and naive T cells from PBMC. This clonotype was picked up many times. There is no known antigen for this receptor. Per-base qualities were not stored, and no clone one base away is much larger. The library was made by 5' RACE. Sequencing took place on an Illumina HiSeq 2000. A universal primer binding site was introduced by template switching, and a unique molecular identifier was present in the final cDNA, enabling accurate counting of TCR cDNA molecules. Specific primers in the conserved constant-segment region were used to synthesize first-strand cDNA for TCR alpha and beta chains. Each cDNA library was double barcoded, with a SMART-Mk sample barcode plus Illumina barcodes, to control for contamination. TruSeq adapter sequences along with Illumina sample barcodes were introduced in two successive PCR steps. The Illumina HiSeq platform was used with custom primers to sequence TCR alpha and beta cDNA libraries. As for the original processing: Unique molecular identifiers were extracted from raw reads with MiGEC, and CDR3 positions were determined with MiXCR. For each individual, recombination models were inferred using an EM algorithm with the repgenHMM and IGoR tools. The tcR package in R was used for shared clonotype analysis, with sharing normalized by the product of cloneset sizes. To study raw recombination free of thymic and clonal selection effects, out-of-frame nonproductive sequences were analyzed. TCRdb itself trimmed the public reads at Q25 with fastp, ran MiXCR and retained productive beta chains. Each CDR3 protein gets just one entry, which takes the most common genes and DNA from the rows behind it. For this entry, the V and J calls and clone size follow TCRdb and not the study's own pipeline. Within this sample are around 670,000 distinct CDR3 sequences, with approximately 6.1% of them counted one time only. Of the sample, around 1.7% is held by the ten largest clones.

The receptor chain draws on TRBV7-9 and TRBJ1-1, with no reliable assignment of the D segment. This TCR was sampled from a man between 18 and 35 years old in good health. The material sequenced was naive T cells sorted from blood. The sample's cell subset or site label, decoded: cells isolated with a human naive T-cell isolation kit. CDR3 reads: CASSLDFGSPEAFF. The DNA is as follows: TGTGCCAGCAGCTTAGACTTTGGGTCCCCTGAAGCTTTCTTT.